The entry that follows covers one T cell receptor beta chain sequence. Sequencing used immunoSEQ multiplex PCR; TCRdb keeps in-frame clones, though not all of them. Among about 66,000 clones, about nine tenths were seen once, and the ten largest hold around 1.5%. This sample is drawn from a study of T cell changes during pregnancy in multiple sclerosis. The CDR3 runs to 15 residues. CDR1 and CDR2 (germline): SGHNT, YYREEE (reference sequence). V was trimmed by 5 bases and J by 0 bases, leaving 13 bases between them. The chain combines TRBV5-4 with TRBJ2-3; a weak D match, TRBD2 (6 bases). The receptor's source is a female donor with multiple sclerosis, enrolled in a pregnancy study. The material was peripheral blood, obtained in the third trimester of pregnancy. CDR3 nucleotides: TGTGCCAGCAGATACGGGGGACCTAGCACAGATACGCAGTATTTT. It encodes CASRYGGPSTDTQYF.